Below, one TCR beta chain is given with its context. Its antigen remains unknown. The data originate from a study of T cells after yellow fever vaccination. The study, taken as a whole, reports: Abundant clonotypes from the bulk population could contaminate FACS-sorted repertoires.

The ends lost 3 bases at V and 6 bases at J; junction bases unmatched: 1. Germline V CDR1 and CDR2: DFQATT, SNEGSKA (reference sequence). This CDR3 region has 11 residues. MiXCR, applied by TCRdb to the 5' RACE reads, yields one record per CDR3 protein. Of 350,000 to 450,000 distinct CDR3 sequences in the sample, approximately 6% are singletons; the top ten hold over 14%. Sequences were derived from PBMCs, sampled 5 days after the yellow fever booster vaccination. The chain links TRBV20-1 to TRBJ2-7, with TRBD2 identical over 8 bases. The clonotype was recovered from a man younger than 40 who received the YFV17D yellow fever vaccine. The CDR3: CSASGGGEQYF. The DNA of the CDR3 is TGCAGTGCTAGCGGGGGGGGCGAGCAGTACTTC.